This entry features one T cell receptor (beta chain) sequence. The antigen this receptor binds is unknown. Per-base quality was not reported, and no clone a single base away is much larger than it. The sample's time point label, decoded: patch test 3, about 24 weeks after DPC sensitization. What the treatment or condition label conveys for this sample: therapeutic diphenylcyclopropenone sensitization with weekly scalp DPC. At each patch-test visit, blood was drawn before the patch test was applied. Patients were eligible if aged 18 to 70, diagnosed with alopecia and judged suitable for DPC therapy, and pregnant patients were excluded. Total RNA was extracted from unfractionated whole blood collected in Tempus Blood RNA tubes. The record originates from a study of human T cells and chemical hapten exposure (dated by TCRdb to the early 2020s). As for the study more broadly: For sensitization, 2% DPC in acetone was applied to a 2 cm by 2 cm area of upper inner arm skin. Throughout the study period of around 25 weeks, patients also received therapeutic DPC doses to the scalp every week. The study tracked peripheral blood TCR repertoire changes in vivo during primary and secondary sensitization to the hapten diphenylcyclopropenone (DPC) in alopecia patients. Blood was sampled from patients pre-sensitization (week 0) and at 2, 6 and about 24 weeks after DPC sensitization. Most of the patients in the cohort were female, and the cohort covered alopecia areata with under or over 50% scalp involvement, alopecia totalis and alopecia universalis. Approximately 28 alopecia patients gave blood for TCR sequencing at one to four time points (pre-sensitization, 2, 6 and 24 weeks). The libraries were sequenced as a pool, and the TCR yield per sample differed mostly because of small variations in library volumes within the pool. Patch testing was performed on the upper back with Finn chambers containing 0.01% DPC, and the patch tests were scored after 6 days according to International Contact Dermatitis Research Group standards. What the study reported, not specific to this receptor: Because every patient had alopecia, a presumed autoimmune disease, the patients' immune response might differ from that of healthy individuals. Patch test score was positively correlated with the number of PT1 expanded TCRs, with significance at thresholds 8, 16 and 32 but not at 4. DPC sensitization did not change how many TCRs were above 1 in 1000 frequency, and no evidence was found of alterations in global repertoire structure. Compared with pre-sensitization or healthy control sets, expanded TCRs formed significantly more large CDR3 similarity clusters, which is consistent with antigen-driven responses. After repeated subsampling, changes were observed in the strength of the expansion versus patch-test correlation and in the threshold at which the correlation became significant.

Receptors were amplified or captured by RACE. Sequencing relied on a NextSeq 500. During library preparation, unique molecular identifiers were attached to individual cDNA molecules so that TCRs could be counted quantitatively and reproducibly. For every blood RNA sample, sequencing covered both the TCR alpha and TCR beta chains. Per the original workflow: A median of about 87,000 TCRs per sample was observed, with a range of about 20,000 to 690,600. The Decombinator software suite was used to annotate the V, J and CDR3 of the TCR reads. Every sample was subsampled to the same number of TCRs (28,000) for the PS versus PT1 abundance plots. TCRs were defined as expanded if absent before sensitization and observed at least eight times at the 2-week time point. Through fastp at Q25 and MiXCR, TCRdb rebuilt clones from the public reads, retaining in-frame beta chains. Each entry is one CDR3 protein sequence, shown with its most common DNA and genes. It is TCRdb's table, rather than the study itself, that gives the V and J calls and clone size. The sample data list tens of thousands of distinct CDR3 sequences, and 9.9% of these were observed just once. Over 15% of the sample is taken by the ten largest.

Trimming accounts for 8 bases at V and 2 bases at J, while the number of junction bases matched to no gene is 2. As encoded in the germline V gene (reference sequence), CDR1 is MNHNY while CDR2 is SVGAGI. The CDR3 runs 14 residues from the cysteine to the phenylalanine. Here the CDR3 DNA is all that survives: 42 bases in frame from base 1. Sequencing used whole blood, obtained in connection with sensitization to the hapten diphenylcyclopropenone (DPC). This chain joins TRBV6-6 to TRBJ2-7, with 14 bases matching TRBD2. The clonotype originates from a woman between 40 and 55 years old with alopecia areata. Some clones in this sample may be carry-over from other donors' samples. The CDR3 region has the sequence CASEGLAGAYEQYF. The bases are TGTGCCAGCGAGGGACTAGCGGGGGCCTACGAGCAGTACTTC.